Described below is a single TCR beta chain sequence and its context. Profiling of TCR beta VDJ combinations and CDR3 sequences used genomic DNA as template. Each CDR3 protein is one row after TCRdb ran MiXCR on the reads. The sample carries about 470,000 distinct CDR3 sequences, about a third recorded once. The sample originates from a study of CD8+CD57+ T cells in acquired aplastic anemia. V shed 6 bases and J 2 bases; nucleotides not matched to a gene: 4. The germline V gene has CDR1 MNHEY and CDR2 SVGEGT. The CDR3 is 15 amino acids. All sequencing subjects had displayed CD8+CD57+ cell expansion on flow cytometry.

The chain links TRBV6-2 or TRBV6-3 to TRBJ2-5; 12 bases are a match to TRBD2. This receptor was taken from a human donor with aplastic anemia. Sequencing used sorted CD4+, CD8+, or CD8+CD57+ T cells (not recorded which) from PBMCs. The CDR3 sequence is CASRPGLAGQETQYF. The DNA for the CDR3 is TGTGCCAGCAGGCCCGGACTAGCGGGACAAGAGACCCAGTACTTC.